This TCR beta chain was sequenced during a study of blood T cell repertoires in COVID-19. Turning to the study itself: Sites across the United States, Italy and Spain contributed samples from acute and convalescent COVID-19.

With V trimmed by 5 bases and J by 3 bases, 8 bases remained unmatched. Germline CDR1 is SQVTM and CDR2 is ANQGSEA. The CDR3 has 15 amino acids. The method was immunoSEQ multiplex PCR; TCRdb's version includes in-frame clones alone and lacks a portion of them. Altogether approximately 200,000 clones are present, about 88% being singletons, with the ten largest covering less than 2%. The sample consisted of peripheral blood. The sequence was obtained from a man aged 65-85 years with acute or convalescent COVID-19. The chain combines TRBV29-1 with TRBJ2-7; 12 nucleotides line up with TRBD1. The CDR3 bases are TGCAGCGTTAAATCCGGGACAGGGGGCGTCTACGAGCAGTACTTC. Amino acid sequence: CSVKSGTGGVYEQYF.